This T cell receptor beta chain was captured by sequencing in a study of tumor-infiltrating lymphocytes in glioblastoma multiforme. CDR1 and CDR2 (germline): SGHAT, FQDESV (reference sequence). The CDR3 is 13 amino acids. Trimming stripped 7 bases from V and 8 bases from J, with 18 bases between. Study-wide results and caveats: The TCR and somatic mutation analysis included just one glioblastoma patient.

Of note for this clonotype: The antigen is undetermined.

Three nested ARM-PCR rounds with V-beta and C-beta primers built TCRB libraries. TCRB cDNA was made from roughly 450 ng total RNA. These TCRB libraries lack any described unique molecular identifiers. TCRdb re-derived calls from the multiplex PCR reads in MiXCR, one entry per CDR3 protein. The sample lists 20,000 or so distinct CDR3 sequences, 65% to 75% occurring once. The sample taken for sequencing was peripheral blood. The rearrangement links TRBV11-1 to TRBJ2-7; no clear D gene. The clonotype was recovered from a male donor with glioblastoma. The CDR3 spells CASTLYQVYKQYF. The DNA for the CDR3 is TGTGCCAGCACCCTGTATCAGGTGTACAAGCAGTACTTC.